This passage covers 3 T cell receptor beta chains from one sample sequenced in a study of CD8+ T cells in alopecia areata. The authors extracted RNA and reverse transcribed it into cDNA as the sequencing template. The data were produced by immunoSEQ multiplex PCR, yet TCRdb's version contains in-frame clones alone and is incomplete. The table has around 140,000 clones, 49% seen once. The source was CD8+ T cells sorted from blood, collected at week 0. These receptors were taken from a human donor with alopecia areata.

Regarding this clone: Other DNA sequences of this sample code for an identical CDR3. The rearrangement links TRBV5-6 to TRBJ1-5; D remains ambiguous. V gave up 2 bases and J gave up 0 bases, with 6 bases separating them. This CDR3 is 14 amino acids long. CDR1 SGHDT and CDR2 YYEEEE come from the germline V gene. As DNA, the CDR3 is TGTGCCAGCAGCTTAAGCTATAGCAATCAGCCCCAGCATTTT. It codes for CASSLSYSNQPQHF.

This chain uses TRBV5-4 with TRBJ2-7; D gene uncertain. V lost 3 bases and J 3 bases, leaving 13 bases between the germline ends. Germline V lookup: CDR1 SGHNT, CDR2 YYREEE (reference sequence). The CDR3 covers 14 residues. The CDR3, as DNA: TGTGCCAGCAGCTCCAGAGATTGGGGCTACGAGCAGTACTTC. Protein: CASSSRDWGYEQYF.

The genes are TRBV4-1 and TRBJ1-6; D gene uncertain. Germline V gives CDR1 MGHRA, CDR2 YSYEKL. The CDR3 spans 14 residues. V was clipped by 1 base and J by 7 bases, with 8 bases between them. CDR3 DNA: TGCGCCAGCAGCCAAGTAGTAGCAAATTCACCCCTCCACTTT. Translating it yields CASSQVVANSPLHF.